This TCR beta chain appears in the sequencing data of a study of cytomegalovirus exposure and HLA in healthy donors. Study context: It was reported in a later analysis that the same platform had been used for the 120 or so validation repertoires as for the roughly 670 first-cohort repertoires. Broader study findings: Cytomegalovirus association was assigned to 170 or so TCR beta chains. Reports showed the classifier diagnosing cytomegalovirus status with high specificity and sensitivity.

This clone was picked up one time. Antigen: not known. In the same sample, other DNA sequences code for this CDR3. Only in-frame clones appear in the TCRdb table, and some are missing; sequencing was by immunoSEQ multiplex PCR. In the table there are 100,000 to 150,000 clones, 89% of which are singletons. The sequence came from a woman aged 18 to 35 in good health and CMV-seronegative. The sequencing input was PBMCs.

This chain's CDR3 is CASSLNPGDEQYF. In DNA, the CDR3 is TGTGCCAGCAGCTTAAACCCAGGGGACGAGCAGTACTTC. This chain links TRBV7-9 with TRBJ2-7, with TRBD1 as a possible D gene (6 bases). The CDR3 has 13 amino acids. With 2 bases removed from V and 5 bases from J, the gap between germline ends came to 10 bases. From germline, CDR1 is SEHNR and CDR2 FQNEAQ (reference sequence). The whole variable domain, remainder taken from reference TRBV7-9 and TRBJ2-7, is DTGVSQNPRHKITKRGQNVTFRCDPISEHNRLYWYRQTLGQGPEFLTYFQNEAQLEKSRLLSDRFSAERPKGSFSTLEIQRTEQGDSAMYLCASSLNPGDEQYFGPGTRLTVT.